This T cell receptor beta chain comes out of a study of T-cell reconstitution after alpha-beta-depleted transplantation in children. This clonotype has just a few counts. CDR1 is DFQATT, CDR2 SNEGSKA, per germline (reference sequence). The CDR3 has 15 amino acids. The germline V and J ends were trimmed by 5 bases and 0 bases, with 17 bases remaining between them. Unique molecular identifiers were incorporated into the prepared TCRbeta library. TCRdb passed the PCR reads through MiXCR, listing each CDR3 protein once. Of just over 70,000 distinct CDR3 sequences in the sample, about 7% were seen once. The sample here was PBMCs from the stem cell graft donor, taken from the stem cell graft. This receptor was identified in a human donor who donated a stem cell graft to a child with acute lymphoblastic leukemia. This sequence joins TRBV20-1 and TRBJ2-7, with D tentatively TRBD1 or TRBD2 (6 bases each). The CDR3 here is CSAFIAGGGSYEQYF. Written as DNA, the CDR3 is TGCAGTGCTTTTATCGCCGGAGGGGGCTCCTACGAGCAGTACTTC.